The T cell receptor beta chain under discussion was sequenced for a study of cytomegalovirus exposure and HLA in healthy donors. Absent from the records is this donor's CMV serostatus. Vbeta (60) and Jbeta (13) primers were used in the PCR. Only in-frame clones appear in the TCRdb table, and some are missing; sequencing was by immunoSEQ multiplex PCR. The sample holds 85,000 to 120,000 clones; about three fifths are singletons and the top ten take about 4.5%. The clonotype originates from a human donor in good health. The sample comprised PBMCs.

CDR3: CASGTLGLAGGGEQYF. The DNA for the CDR3 is TGTGCCAGCGGAACTTTGGGCTTAGCGGGAGGTGGAGAGCAGTACTTC. The chain employs TRBV13 and TRBJ2-7; 10 nucleotides agree with TRBD2. The CDR3 contains 16 residues. Germline CDR1 is PRHDT and CDR2 is FYEKMQ (reference sequence). Trimming took 8 bases from V and 7 from J; bases not matched to a gene: 17.